This TCR beta chain was obtained from a study of blood T cell repertoires in COVID-19. TCRdb's table, derived via immunoSEQ multiplex PCR, lists solely in-frame clones and lacks some. The data show roughly 80,000 clones, 81% seen once. This clone was seen many times. Other nucleotide sequences in the sample specify the same CDR3. The CDR3 length is 13 residues. Trimming removed 1 base from V and 1 base from J, with 4 bases in between. Germline assignment: CDR1 LGHNA and CDR2 YSLEER. The V gene is TRBV4-3, the J gene TRBJ1-1; D uncertain. Sequenced input: peripheral blood. The sequence was collected from a man at least 80 years old with acute or convalescent COVID-19. The CDR3 DNA reads as TGCGCCAGCAGCCAAGCAGGGAACACTGAAGCTTTCTTT. This sequence encodes CASSQAGNTEAFF.